This TCR beta chain comes out of a study of esophageal squamous cell carcinoma under preoperative chemotherapy. Study findings and constraints: After chemotherapy, TCR diversity rose significantly in peripheral T cells but not in tumor-infiltrating lymphocytes.

As to this clonotype: Its antigen remains unidentified.

One entry per CDR3 protein results from TCRdb running MiXCR on the PCR reads. Among 34,000 or so distinct CDR3 sequences, around 49% were seen once, and the ten largest hold approximately 23%. This CDR3 spans 12 amino acids. The V end was cut by 7 bases, the J end by 1 base, with 7 bases between. CDR1 and CDR2 (germline): MNHEY, SVGEGT. As to time point: after preoperative PTX-NDP chemotherapy. This rearrangement joins TRBV6-2 or TRBV6-3 to TRBJ2-5; D is uncertain. The TCR was taken from a human donor with esophageal squamous cell carcinoma. The donor label of this sample is uncertain. This sample was taken from a patient given preoperative chemotherapy. The chain's CDR3 is CASTDTQETQYF. The CDR3 DNA is TGTGCCAGCACCGACACCCAAGAGACCCAGTACTTC.